These 23 T cell receptor beta chains share one sample of origin, sequenced in a study of cytomegalovirus exposure and HLA in healthy donors. 60 Vbeta and 13 Jbeta primers were used in PCR. The repertoire was sequenced with immunoSEQ multiplex PCR; TCRdb's copy has only in-frame clones and lacks some. The table includes 170,000 or so clones, 84% detected once. Sample: PBMCs. The receptors were sampled from a man aged 18 to 30 in good health and CMV-seronegative.

The gene calls are TRBV28 and TRBJ1-5; TRBD1 matches 7 bases. CDR3 length: 14 amino acids. Germline V gives CDR1 MDHEN, CDR2 SYDVKM. Trimming at V came to 10 bases and at J to 0 bases, leaving 6 bases not matched to a gene. The chain's CDR3 is CAIRDSDSNQPQHF. CDR3 DNA: TGTGCCATCCGGGACAGTGATAGCAATCAGCCCCAGCATTTT.

The chain is built from TRBV5-6 and TRBJ2-2, with D uncertain. This CDR3 is 12 amino acids long. V was pared by 4 bases and J by 6 bases, with 7 bases between. Germline assignment: CDR1 SGHDT and CDR2 YYEEEE. CDR3 sequence: CASSRAAGELFF. CDR3 DNA sequence: TGTGCCAGCAGCCGCGCGGCCGGGGAGCTGTTTTTT.

The V gene is TRBV5-1, the J gene TRBJ1-2, with D perhaps TRBD1 (6 bases). CDR3 size: 18 residues. Germline V CDR1 and CDR2: SGHRS, YFSETQ. V was trimmed by 5 bases and J by 0 bases, leaving 23 bases between them. CDR3 in amino acids: CASRGDGQGSASNYGYTF. In DNA form, the CDR3 reads TGCGCCAGCAGGGGGGACGGGCAGGGGTCAGCCTCTAACTATGGCTACACCTTC.

The rearrangement joins TRBV10-3 to TRBJ1-2; TRBD1 aligns across 7 bases. The V gene's germline CDR1 is ENHRY and CDR2 SYGVKD. The trim removed 4 bases at V and 4 bases at J, leaving 12 bases unmatched. CDR3 length equals 16 residues. The CDR3 region has the DNA TGTGCCATCAGTGGGATCGCCGACAGGGCGGGCTATGGCTACACCTTC. It specifies CAISGIADRAGYGYTF.

The rearrangement links TRBV6-5 to TRBJ2-1; 8 nucleotides agree with TRBD2. Losses at the gene ends were 2 bases for V and 10 bases for J; bases not matched to a gene: 10. Germline lookup yields CDR1 MNHEY and CDR2 SVGAGI. This CDR3 spans 15 amino acids. The CDR3 spells CASSYGGLGVGEQFF. CDR3 DNA sequence: TGTGCCAGCAGTTACGGGGGACTAGGGGTGGGGGAGCAGTTCTTC.

V is TRBV14 and J is TRBJ1-3, with a tentative D call TRBD1 (5 bases). The germline CDR1 and CDR2 sequences are SGHDN and FVKESK. The CDR3 consists of 14 residues. Trimming pared 4 bases from V and 3 bases from J, leaving 10 bases between. The CDR3 nucleotides are TGTGCCAGCAGCCCTCGGACAAGTGGAAACACCATATATTTT. Translation: CASSPRTSGNTIYF.

The chain combines TRBV7-9 with TRBJ2-7; D call uncertain. Trimming stripped 5 bases from V and 3 bases from J, with 8 bases between. Germline V gene sequence: CDR1 SEHNR, CDR2 FQNEAQ (reference sequence). This CDR3 comprises 12 residues. This CDR3 is CASSHMNYEQYF. The CDR3 coding sequence is TGTGCCAGCAGCCACATGAACTACGAGCAGTACTTC.

The V and J genes are TRBV18 and TRBJ1-1; possible D gene TRBD1, 5 bases. Germline-derived CDR1 and CDR2 are KGHSH and LQKENI. V lost 3 bases, J lost 0 bases, and 11 bases lay in between. CDR3 length equals 15 residues. Here the CDR3 reads CASSPTPQVNTEAFF. As DNA, the CDR3 is TGTGCCAGCTCACCCACCCCACAGGTGAACACTGAAGCTTTCTTT.

This clone has a single count. The V gene is TRBV7-9, the J gene TRBJ1-2; 7 positions match TRBD1. Trimming cost V 4 bases and J 7 bases; bases outside gene matches: 15. The CDR3 length is 16 residues. CDR1 and CDR2 (germline): SEHNR, FQNEAQ (reference sequence). CDR3 bases: TGTGCCAGCAGCTCCCGGACAGGAATGACGGATAGTGGCTACACCTTC. Protein: CASSSRTGMTDSGYTF.

The chain is built from TRBV2 and TRBJ2-1, with 11 bases matching TRBD2. This CDR3 spans 14 amino acids. Unmatched junction bases numbered 1, after V lost 6 bases and J lost 3 bases. The germline gives CDR1 SNHLY, CDR2 FYNNEI. CDR3 loop: CASRTSGDYNEQFF. Here the CDR3 DNA reads TGTGCCAGCAGGACTAGCGGGGACTACAATGAGCAGTTCTTC.

V gene TRBV7-9 combines with J gene TRBJ2-7; 10 bases match TRBD1. J lost 5 bases, V lost 5 bases, and 6 bases had no gene match. Germline-derived CDR1 and CDR2 are SEHNR and FQNEAQ (reference sequence). This CDR3 has 14 amino acids. The CDR3 nucleotides read TGTGCCAGCAGCCCCGGGGACAGGGGCAACGAGCAGTACTTC. This translates into CASSPGDRGNEQYF.

The gene calls are TRBV9 and TRBJ1-5; the D is unclear. This CDR3 contains 13 residues. The germline V gene encodes CDR1 SGDLS and CDR2 YYNGEE. The V end lost 1 base, the J end lost 8 bases, and 10 bases lay between the germline ends. The CDR3: CASSVSLGEPQHF. The CDR3 bases are TGTGCCAGCAGCGTATCGCTGGGAGAGCCCCAGCATTTT.

V and J are TRBV10-3 and TRBJ1-4; tentative D call: TRBD1 (5 bases). Germline CDR1 reads ENHRY; CDR2 reads SYGVKD. This CDR3 region has 16 residues. V lost 4 bases, J lost 0 bases, and 12 bases lay in between. The CDR3 nucleotides are TGTGCCATCAGTGGACAGCAAGTTGCAACTAATGAAAAACTGTTTTTT. This sequence encodes CAISGQQVATNEKLFF.

The chain carries TRBV4-1 and TRBJ2-1, with TRBD1 identical over 7 bases. The V segment lost 3 bases and the J segment 4 bases; nucleotides outside the gene matches: 3. This CDR3 has 14 residues. Germline loops: CDR1 MGHRA, CDR2 YSYEKL. The CDR3 loop reads CASSHSTGYNEQFF. CDR3 sequence (DNA): TGCGCCAGCAGCCATTCGACAGGGTACAATGAGCAGTTCTTC.

The sample holds a few counts of this clone. V and J are TRBV6-1 and TRBJ2-7; possible D gene TRBD1, 5 bases. The V gene lost 6 bases and the J gene lost 3 bases, with 18 bases spanning the gap. CDR1 MNHNS and CDR2 SASEGT come from the germline V gene. CDR3 size: 15 residues. CDR3 amino acids: CASRVTERRVYEQYF. In nucleotides, the CDR3 is TGTGCCAGCAGGGTGACAGAACGCAGGGTCTACGAGCAGTACTTC.

This chain joins TRBV20-1 and TRBJ1-1; 7 nucleotides agree with TRBD1. The CDR3 covers 11 residues. V lost 5 bases, J lost 8 bases, and 5 bases stayed unmatched. CDR1 and CDR2 from the germline V gene are DFQATT and SNEGSKA (reference sequence). The CDR3 is CSAQLDREAFF. CDR3 nucleotides: TGCAGTGCTCAACTGGACAGGGAAGCTTTCTTT.

As regards this clone: At one end the junction does not follow the germline gene, possibly because of a read error. At the DNA level, this CDR3 is encoded by other sequences in the same sample as well. V gene TRBV6-5 combines with J gene TRBJ1-1; D not certain. The V gene's germline CDR1 is MNHEY and CDR2 SVGAGI. This CDR3 comprises 13 residues. The CDR3 spells CASSYSSSTEAFF. The CDR3 DNA sequence: TGTGCCAGCAGTTACTCGAGTTCCACTGAGGCTTTCTTT.

This rearrangement joins TRBV7-3 to TRBJ2-2; 7 positions agree with TRBD1. V shed 5 bases and J 4 bases; nucleotides not matched to a gene: 7. The CDR3 length is 15 residues. Germline V gene sequence: CDR1 SGHTA, CDR2 FQGTGA. The CDR3 region is CASSVNRGGTGELFF. DNA for the CDR3: TGTGCCAGCAGCGTCAACAGGGGTGGCACCGGGGAGCTGTTTTTT.

The chain couples TRBV7-9 to TRBJ2-5; weak D call: TRBD2 (5 bases). CDR1 is SEHNR and CDR2 is FQNEAQ in the germline V gene (reference sequence). Trimming removed 5 bases from V and 5 bases from J, with 15 bases in between. This CDR3 contains 14 residues. The CDR3 sequence is CASSLSEEAETQYF. Here the CDR3 DNA reads TGTGCCAGCAGCCTATCGGAGGAGGCGGAGACCCAGTACTTC.

The chain joins TRBV2 to TRBJ2-5; 9 bases match TRBD1. The end of the DNA aligns better with TRBJ2-7, so the J call may be wrong. This CDR3 is built from 17 residues. Germline CDR1 and CDR2: SNHLY and FYNNEI. The CDR3 loop is CASSAWIATGGSYEQYF. The CDR3 coding sequence is TGTGCCAGCAGTGCTTGGATAGCGACAGGGGGATCCTACGAGCAGTACTTC.

This clone came up once. This chain connects TRBV25-1 to TRBJ2-5, with TRBD1 matching over 7 bases. Trimming took 0 bases from V and 5 from J; bases not matched to a gene: 9. Germline CDR1 and CDR2: MGHDK and SYGVNS. This CDR3 region has 16 residues. The CDR3 protein is CASSEYVTGLEETQYF. CDR3 nucleotides: TGTGCCAGCAGTGAATACGTGACAGGGTTGGAGGAGACCCAGTACTTC.

This chain connects TRBV6-6 to TRBJ1-2, with D possibly matching TRBD1 (5 bases). Germline V gene data show CDR1 as MNHNY and CDR2 as SVGAGI (reference sequence). Trimming stripped 5 bases from V and 5 bases from J, with 12 bases between. The CDR3 consists of 13 residues. The CDR3 coding sequence is TGTGCCAGCAGTAATTATGCAGGGTATGGCTACACCTTC. This encodes CASSNYAGYGYTF.

The V and J genes are TRBV4-3 and TRBJ1-3; TRBD1 might be the D (6 bases). This CDR3 has 15 residues. Germline lookup yields CDR1 LGHNA and CDR2 YSLEER. V was pared by 0 bases and J by 0 bases, with 6 bases between. The CDR3 DNA reads as TGCGCCAGCAGCCAAGACAGGGGCTCTGGAAACACCATATATTTT. This encodes CASSQDRGSGNTIYF.